This T cell receptor (beta chain) is drawn from a study of cytomegalovirus exposure and HLA in healthy donors. This clone has a single count. Its antigen remains unidentified. Donors came from a validation cohort of over a hundred subjects, distinct from the first 666-subject cohort. Using immunoSEQ multiplex PCR, the repertoire was profiled, and TCRdb retains in-frame clones only, with some absent. The sample records roughly 200,000 clones, around nine tenths being singletons. General study points: Subsequent analysis found a tendency for first-cohort TCR clusters to co-occur within the 90 to 150 validation repertoires. Specificity for CMV antigens was confirmed in vitro for a few of the CMV-associated chains.

This CDR3 region has 12 residues. The V gene lost 0 bases and the J gene lost 9 bases, with 6 bases spanning the gap. The chain uses TRBV23-1 and TRBJ2-1, with D maybe TRBD2 (6 bases). TRBV23-1 is treated as an ORF (open reading frame) with a function not yet certain. The TCR comes from a man aged 25 to 45 in good health and CMV-seropositive. The sample consisted of PBMCs. The CDR3 spells CASSQSGSEQFF. The CDR3 bases are TGCGCCAGCAGTCAATCCGGGAGTGAGCAGTTCTTC.